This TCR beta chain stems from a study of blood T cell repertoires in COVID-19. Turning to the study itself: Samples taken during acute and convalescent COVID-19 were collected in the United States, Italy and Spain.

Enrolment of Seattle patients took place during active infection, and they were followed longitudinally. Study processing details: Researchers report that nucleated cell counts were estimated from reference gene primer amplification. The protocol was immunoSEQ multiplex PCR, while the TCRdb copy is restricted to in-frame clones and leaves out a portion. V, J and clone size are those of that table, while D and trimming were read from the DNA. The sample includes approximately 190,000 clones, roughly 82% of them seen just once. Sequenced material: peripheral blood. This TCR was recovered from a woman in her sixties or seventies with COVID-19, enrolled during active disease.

Here the CDR3 DNA reads TGTGCCAGCAGCTTATTCGGGACAGGGCGGCGCACAGATACGCAGTATTTT. Translating it yields CASSLFGTGRRTDTQYF. The chain has TRBV7-9 and TRBJ2-3; 9 bases are a match to TRBD1. This CDR3 has 17 amino acids. The V gene end was trimmed by 2 bases and the J gene end by 1 base; junction bases not matched to a gene: 7. CDR1 is SEHNR, CDR2 FQNEAQ, per germline (reference sequence).